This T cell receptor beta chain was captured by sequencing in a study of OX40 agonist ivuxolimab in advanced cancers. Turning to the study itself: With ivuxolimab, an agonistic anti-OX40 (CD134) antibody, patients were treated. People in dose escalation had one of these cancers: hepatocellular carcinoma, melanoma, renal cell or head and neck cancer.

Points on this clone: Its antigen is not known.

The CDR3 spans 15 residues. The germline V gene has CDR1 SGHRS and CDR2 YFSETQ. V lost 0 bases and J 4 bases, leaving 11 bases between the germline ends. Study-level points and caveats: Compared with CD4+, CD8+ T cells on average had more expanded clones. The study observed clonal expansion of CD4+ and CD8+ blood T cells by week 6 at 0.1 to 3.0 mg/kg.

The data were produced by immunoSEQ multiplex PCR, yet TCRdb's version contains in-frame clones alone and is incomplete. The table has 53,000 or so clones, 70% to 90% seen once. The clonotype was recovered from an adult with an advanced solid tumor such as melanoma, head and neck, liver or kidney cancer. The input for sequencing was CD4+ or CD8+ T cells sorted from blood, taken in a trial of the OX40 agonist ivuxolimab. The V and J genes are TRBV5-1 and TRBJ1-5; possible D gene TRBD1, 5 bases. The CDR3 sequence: CASSLDAGGNQPQHF. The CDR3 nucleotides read TGCGCCAGCAGCTTGGACGCCGGGGGGAATCAGCCCCAGCATTTT.